This T cell receptor (beta chain) was identified during a study of blood T cell repertoires in COVID-19. Study as a whole: Samples representing acute and convalescent COVID-19 were sourced from the United States, Italy and Spain.

Categorization into cohorts depended on clinical history that participants reported. Measured with immunoSEQ multiplex PCR; TCRdb has only the in-frame clones, and not every one. The data show about 100,000 clones, just over 85% seen once. Germline CDR1 reads KGHDR; CDR2 reads SFDVKD. The V gene lost 6 bases and the J gene lost 5 bases, with 9 bases spanning the gap. This CDR3 has 12 residues. Sequencing input: PBMCs or T cells enriched from blood (not recorded which). This chain connects TRBV24-1 to TRBJ1-2, with D possibly matching TRBD1 (5 bases). This TCR came from a woman between 50 and 59 years old who had recovered from COVID-19. For the CDR3, the DNA is TGTGCCACCAGTAACGCAGGGTATGGCTACACCTTC. Its protein product is CATSNAGYGYTF.